The clone carrying this TCR beta chain was observed a handful of times. The antigen remains undetermined. The sample is drawn from a study of response to subunit inactivated influenza vaccine. General study points: Each seasonal influenza vaccination, the authors suggested, recruits few new T cells.

TCRdb fed the RT-PCR reads into MiXCR, producing one record per CDR3 protein. This sample carries fewer than 400,000 distinct CDR3 sequences, roughly a fifth of them seen once, and the ten largest clones take roughly a tenth. The sequence derives from a man aged 45-69 years who received an inactivated influenza vaccine. The material was PBMCs from blood, obtained about 20 months after vaccination.

The CDR3 protein is CASSLYVGETQYF. CDR3 nucleotides: TGCGCCAGCAGCTTATACGTGGGGGAGACCCAGTACTTC. J is TRBJ2-5 and V is TRBV5-1, with D hard to call. Germline V gene lookup returns CDR1 SGHRS and CDR2 YFSETQ. The CDR3 contains 13 residues. V dropped 2 bases and J dropped 5 bases, with 10 bases sitting between them.